These 30 T cell receptor beta chains were sequenced from one sample in a study of blood T cell repertoires in COVID-19. Using immunoSEQ multiplex PCR, the repertoire was profiled, and TCRdb retains in-frame clones only, with some absent. Seen here are some 380,000 clones, 90% observed once, and the top ten hold 6.5%. The sequenced sample consisted of peripheral blood. The receptors were sampled from a young man with active or convalescent COVID-19.

The rearrangement uses TRBV2 and TRBJ2-7; 7 bases match TRBD1. The V gene's germline CDR1 is SNHLY and CDR2 FYNNEI. The CDR3 length is 15 residues. The V and J ends lost 7 bases and 0 bases, in that order; junction bases with no gene match: 9. CDR3 sequence: CASTPGQASSYEQYF. DNA of the CDR3: TGTGCCAGCACCCCTGGACAGGCGAGCTCCTACGAGCAGTACTTC.

This clone came up once. The chain joins TRBV6-5 to TRBJ1-1; TRBD1 matches 7 bases. Looked up from germline, CDR1 is MNHEY and CDR2 is SVGAGI. The CDR3 runs to 15 residues. V was pared by 4 bases and J by 1 base, with 6 bases of the junction left unmatched. The CDR3 nucleotides are TGTGCCAGCAGTTGGACCGACAGGGCGAACACTGAAGCTTTCTTT. Encoded protein: CASSWTDRANTEAFF.

The V call is TRBV11-3, the J call TRBJ2-5; 13 nucleotides agree with TRBD2. CDR3 length: 16 amino acids. The V segment lost 1 base and the J segment 2 bases; nucleotides outside the gene matches: 1. Per germline, CDR1 SGHNT and CDR2 YENEEA. The CDR3 loop is CASSLGLAGGQETQYF. CDR3 bases: TGTGCCAGCAGCTTAGGACTAGCGGGGGGTCAAGAGACCCAGTACTTC. The full variable domain, completed using reference TRBV11-3 and TRBJ2-5, is EAGVVQSPRYKIIEKKQPVAFWCNPISGHNTLYWYLQNLGQGPELLIRYENEEAVDDSQLPKDRFSAERLKGVDSTLKIQPAELGDSAVYLCASSLGLAGGQETQYFGPGTRLLVL.

V and J are TRBV6-5 and TRBJ2-7; 11 nucleotides match TRBD1. Germline values: CDR1 MNHEY, CDR2 SVGAGI. V was pared by 8 bases and J by 5 bases, with 8 bases of the junction left unmatched. The CDR3 has 14 amino acids. CDR3 nucleotide sequence: TGTGCCAGCGGATTCGGGACAGGGGGAGACGAGCAGTACTTC. It yields the protein CASGFGTGGDEQYF.

V and J are TRBV5-1 and TRBJ2-7, with 8 bases that match TRBD2. The J segment lost 2 bases and the V segment lost 4 bases, leaving 8 bases of the junction unmatched. Germline V lookup: CDR1 SGHRS, CDR2 YFSETQ. The CDR3 has 15 amino acids. The CDR3 is CASSPSSGYTYEQYF. The CDR3 nucleotides are TGCGCCAGCAGCCCATCTAGCGGGTATACCTACGAGCAGTACTTC.

This sequence joins TRBV28 and TRBJ1-2; 10 nucleotides align to TRBD1. This CDR3 is 15 amino acids long. The V gene's germline CDR1 is MDHEN and CDR2 SYDVKM. With V trimmed by 6 bases and J by 6 bases, 10 bases remained unmatched. The CDR3 is CASRDPGQGLDGYTF. For the CDR3, the DNA is TGTGCCAGCAGGGACCCGGGACAGGGGCTTGATGGCTACACCTTC.

J is TRBJ1-2 and V is TRBV7-9, with 7 bases aligning to TRBD1. The V gene end was trimmed by 0 bases and the J gene end by 6 bases; junction bases not matched to a gene: 7. This CDR3 comprises 15 residues. Germline V gives CDR1 SEHNR, CDR2 FQNEAQ (reference sequence). The CDR3 reads CASSLAGTARDGYTF. The CDR3 nucleotides are TGTGCCAGCAGCTTAGCAGGGACAGCGAGGGATGGCTACACCTTC.

This sequence joins TRBV28 and TRBJ1-2; TRBD1 aligns across 9 bases. Germline CDR1 MDHEN, CDR2 SYDVKM. The CDR3 length is 14 residues. V lost 8 bases to trimming and J lost 4 bases; unmatched junction nucleotides: 8. The CDR3 bases are TGTGCCAGCGCATTCGACAGGGGGACCTATGGCTACACCTTC. Residues: CASAFDRGTYGYTF.

The chain has TRBV27 and TRBJ2-1; 8 bases agree with TRBD2. J lost 5 bases, V lost 6 bases, and 6 bases had no gene match. From germline, CDR1 is MNHEY and CDR2 SMNVEV (reference sequence). This CDR3 region has 14 residues. The CDR3 region has the DNA TGTGCCAGCAGCCCCACTAGCGGCAACAATGAGCAGTTCTTC. This encodes CASSPTSGNNEQFF.

The gene calls are TRBV5-1 and TRBJ2-2; 11 bases fit TRBD1. Germline V gives CDR1 SGHRS, CDR2 YFSETQ. This CDR3 region has 17 residues. The trim removed 4 bases at V and 4 bases at J, leaving 9 bases unmatched. This CDR3 reads CASSPRTGTGGTGELFF. CDR3 coding DNA: TGCGCCAGCAGCCCACGAACCGGGACAGGGGGCACCGGGGAGCTGTTTTTT.

This clone appeared once. The gene calls are TRBV7-2 and TRBJ1-6; 7 nucleotides agree with TRBD1. The V and J ends lost 5 bases and 7 bases, in that order; junction bases with no gene match: 8. This CDR3 has 15 residues. In germline, CDR1 is SGHTA, CDR2 FQGNSA. The CDR3 loop is CASSVRGPRNSPLHF. The DNA of the CDR3 is TGTGCCAGCAGCGTGAGGGGGCCGAGGAATTCACCCCTCCACTTT.

The rearrangement joins TRBV30 to TRBJ2-2, with TRBD2 identical over 9 bases. V shed 0 bases, J shed 5 bases, and the junction held 19 bases outside the gene matches. The CDR3 loop spans 20 amino acids. Germline V gene sequence: CDR1 GTSNPN, CDR2 SVGIG (reference sequence). The CDR3 sequence: CAWSVRGVRLSGSGTGELFF. Written as DNA, the CDR3 is TGTGCCTGGAGTGTACGCGGAGTCAGACTTAGCGGGAGCGGGACCGGGGAGCTGTTTTTT.

The chain is built from TRBV7-9 and TRBJ2-2; D might be TRBD1 (8 bases). CDR3 length: 17 amino acids. CDR1 and CDR2 (germline): SEHNR, FQNEAQ (reference sequence). The V end lost 4 bases, the J end lost 1 base, and 16 bases lay between the germline ends. The CDR3 DNA is TGTGCCAGCAGCTCTCCGCGGGGGACAGGGAACACCGGGGAGCTGTTTTTT. Amino acid sequence: CASSSPRGTGNTGELFF.

The chain employs TRBV19 and TRBJ1-2; TRBD1 matches at 9 bases. Trimming at V came to 5 bases and at J to 4 bases, leaving 2 bases not matched to a gene. The CDR3 runs to 13 residues. Germline CDR1 reads LNHDA; CDR2 reads SQIVND (reference sequence). The CDR3 protein is CASSRDRVYGYTF. CDR3 DNA: TGTGCCAGTAGTCGGGACAGGGTCTATGGCTACACCTTC.

The rearrangement links TRBV30 to TRBJ2-7; perhaps TRBD2 as D (6 bases). V lost 1 base to trimming and J lost 5 bases, with 21 bases between them. Per germline, CDR1 GTSNPN and CDR2 SVGIG (reference sequence). The CDR3 has 16 amino acids. CDR3 DNA sequence: TGTGCCTGGAGTGCCCCAGGGTGGAGGGGTATACACGAGCAGTACTTC. This codes for CAWSAPGWRGIHEQYF.

The rearrangement links TRBV5-4 to TRBJ2-2, with 15 bases identical to TRBD2. Losses at the gene ends were 4 bases for V and 2 bases for J; bases not matched to a gene: 9. The CDR3 length is 19 residues. Germline CDR1 SGHNT, CDR2 YYREEE (reference sequence). As DNA, the CDR3 is TGTGCCAGCAGCCCCGGGACTAGCGGGAGGACCACCAACACCGGGGAGCTGTTTTTT. The encoded protein is CASSPGTSGRTTNTGELFF.

The J gene is TRBJ2-4, the V gene TRBV7-2, with D uncertain. This CDR3 has 15 amino acids. Germline assignment: CDR1 SGHTA and CDR2 FQGNSA. The germline V and J ends were trimmed by 5 bases and 9 bases, with 20 bases remaining between them. For the CDR3, the DNA is TGTGCCAGCAGCGGCCCAGCGTGGAGTGGAAGCATTCAGTACTTC. Encoded protein: CASSGPAWSGSIQYF.

V and J are TRBV29-1 and TRBJ1-4; 10 nucleotides align to TRBD1. CDR3 length: 13 amino acids. CDR1 and CDR2 from the germline V gene are SQVTM and ANQGSEA. After removal of 7 bases from V and 7 bases from J, the junction contained 6 bases not matched to a gene. The CDR3 nucleotides are TGCAGCGCAGCGACAGGGGGCTTTGAAAAACTGTTTTTT. Its translation: CSAATGGFEKLFF.

The V gene is TRBV24-1, the J gene TRBJ1-1, with a weak D call TRBD1 (5 bases). The germline gives CDR1 KGHDR, CDR2 SFDVKD. This CDR3 is built from 14 residues. V lost 4 bases, J lost 2 bases, and 10 bases lay in between. The CDR3 coding sequence is TGTGCCACCAGTGACCCGACAGTTAACACTGAAGCTTTCTTT. Protein sequence: CATSDPTVNTEAFF.

Concerning this clone itself: Other DNA sequences in the same sample also yield this CDR3. V and J are TRBV4-3 and TRBJ2-1; D not certain. This CDR3 is built from 16 residues. V lost 0 bases, J lost 0 bases, and 9 bases lay in between. Germline CDR1 LGHNA, CDR2 YSLEER. The DNA of the CDR3 is TGCGCCAGCAGCCAAGATCTTAGCAGCTCCTACAATGAGCAGTTCTTC. Its translation: CASSQDLSSSYNEQFF.

The chain has TRBV6-5 and TRBJ2-7; a weak D match, TRBD2 (6 bases). CDR1 is MNHEY and CDR2 is SVGAGI in the germline V gene. V was trimmed by 2 bases and J by 0 bases, leaving 11 bases between them. The CDR3 loop spans 15 amino acids. The CDR3 loop is CASSYGDSGSYEQYF. CDR3 DNA: TGTGCCAGCAGTTACGGTGATAGCGGCTCCTACGAGCAGTACTTC.

The chain is built from TRBV9 and TRBJ2-2, with 8 bases fitting TRBD2. Germline CDR1 reads SGDLS; CDR2 reads YYNGEE. V trimming: 4 bases; J trimming: 5 bases; junction bases outside the gene matches: 10. The CDR3 sequence is 16 residues long. CDR3 amino acids: CASSPRWVAGTGELFF. As DNA, the CDR3 is TGTGCCAGCAGCCCCCGATGGGTAGCGGGGACCGGGGAGCTGTTTTTT.

This clone was detected only once. The chain employs TRBV7-2 and TRBJ1-6; D remains unclear. Trimming removed 1 base at V and 6 bases at J, with 10 bases between. This CDR3 is 15 amino acids long. In germline, CDR1 is SGHTA, CDR2 FQGNSA. CDR3 DNA: TGTGCCAGCAGCTTAGTTCCCAGAGGTAATTCACCCCTCCACTTT. Translation gives CASSLVPRGNSPLHF. Variable domain in full (rest from reference TRBV7-2 and TRBJ1-6): GAGVSQSPSNKVTEKGKDVELRCDPISGHTALYWYRQSLGQGLEFLIYFQGNSAPDKSGLPSDRFSAERTGGSVSTLTIQRTQQEDSAVYLCASSLVPRGNSPLHFGNGTRLTVT.

The V call is TRBV6-5, the J call TRBJ2-3; no clear D. Germline assignment: CDR1 MNHEY and CDR2 SVGAGI. V was pared by 0 bases and J by 0 bases, with 10 bases between. The CDR3 runs to 16 residues. CDR3 in amino acids: CASSYSPQASTDTQYF. DNA for the CDR3: TGTGCCAGCAGTTACTCGCCGCAGGCGAGCACAGATACGCAGTATTTT.

The CDR3, as DNA: TGTGCCAGCACCCTCCGGGATTTGAACACTGAAGCTTTCTTT. Residues: CASTLRDLNTEAFF. The J gene is TRBJ1-1, the V gene TRBV28; D is unclear. V dropped 7 bases and J dropped 0 bases, with 12 bases sitting between them. The CDR3 contains 14 residues. Germline V lookup: CDR1 MDHEN, CDR2 SYDVKM.

The chain uses TRBV28 and TRBJ1-6, with D perhaps TRBD1 (6 bases). The V end lost 4 bases, the J end lost 7 bases, and 11 bases lay between the germline ends. Germline CDR1 is MDHEN and CDR2 is SYDVKM. The CDR3 sequence is 14 residues long. CDR3 DNA: TGTGCCAGCAGTTATACAGGGTCAAATTCACCCCTCCACTTT. Protein product: CASSYTGSNSPLHF.

V and J are TRBV7-9 and TRBJ2-5, with a weak D call TRBD1 (6 bases). CDR3 size: 13 residues. Trimming took off 5 bases at V and 2 bases at J, with 9 bases between the two ends. Germline CDR1 SEHNR, CDR2 FQNEAQ (reference sequence). CDR3 DNA sequence: TGTGCCAGCAGCGGGCAGGGGCAAGAGACCCAGTACTTC. The encoded protein is CASSGQGQETQYF. Filled out from reference TRBV7-9 and TRBJ2-5, the complete variable domain reads DTGVSQNPRHKITKRGQNVTFRCDPISEHNRLYWYRQTLGQGPEFLTYFQNEAQLEKSRLLSDRFSAERPKGSFSTLEIQRTEQGDSAMYLCASSGQGQETQYFGPGTRLLVL.

V usage is TRBV10-3 and J usage is TRBJ2-3, with a possible D match to TRBD1 (7 bases). The CDR3 runs 14 residues. In germline, CDR1 is ENHRY, CDR2 SYGVKD. Between the trimmed V and J ends, which lost 6 bases and 2 bases, there was a span of 12 bases. CDR3 coding DNA: TGTGCCATCAGAGGCAGGGGGGACACAGATACGCAGTATTTT. As protein: CAIRGRGDTDTQYF.

The V gene is TRBV5-1, the J gene TRBJ2-1; D might be TRBD1 (5 bases). Germline CDR1 is SGHRS and CDR2 is YFSETQ. Trimming stripped 4 bases from V and 0 bases from J, with 11 bases between. The CDR3 sequence is 15 residues long. This CDR3 reads CASSLDRSSYNEQFF. In nucleotides, the CDR3 is TGCGCCAGCAGCCTAGACAGAAGCTCCTACAATGAGCAGTTCTTC. Full variable domain (remainder filled in from reference TRBV5-1 and TRBJ2-1): KAGVTQTPRYLIKTRGQQVTLSCSPISGHRSVSWYQQTPGQGLQFLFEYFSETQRNKGNFPGRFSGRQFSNSRSEMNVSTLELGDSALYLCASSLDRSSYNEQFFGPGTRLTVL.

The gene calls are TRBV10-3 and TRBJ1-4; 8 nucleotides align to TRBD1. From germline, CDR1 is ENHRY and CDR2 SYGVKD. The junction had 8 bases not matched to a gene; V was cut back by 6 bases and J by 5 bases. The CDR3 is 15 amino acids. CDR3 coding DNA: TGTGCCATCAGAAATAACGACAGGGGAAATGAAAAACTGTTTTTT. Amino acid sequence: CAIRNNDRGNEKLFF.